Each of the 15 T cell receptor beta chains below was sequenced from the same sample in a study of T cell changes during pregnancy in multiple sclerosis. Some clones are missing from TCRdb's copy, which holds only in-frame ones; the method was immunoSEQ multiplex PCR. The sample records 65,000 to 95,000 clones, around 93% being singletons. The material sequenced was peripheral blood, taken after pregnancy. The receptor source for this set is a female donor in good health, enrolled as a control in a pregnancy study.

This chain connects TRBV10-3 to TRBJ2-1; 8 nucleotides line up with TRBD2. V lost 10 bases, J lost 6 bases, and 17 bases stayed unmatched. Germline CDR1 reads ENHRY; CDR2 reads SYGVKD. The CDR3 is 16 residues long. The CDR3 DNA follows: TGTGCCACGGGAGGAGGTGGAACTAGCGGACCCAATGAGCAGTTCTTC. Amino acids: CATGGGGTSGPNEQFF.

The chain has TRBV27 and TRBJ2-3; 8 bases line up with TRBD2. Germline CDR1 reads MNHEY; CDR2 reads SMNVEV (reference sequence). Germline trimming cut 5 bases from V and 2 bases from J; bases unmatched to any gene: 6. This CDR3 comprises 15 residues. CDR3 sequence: CASSRASGYTDTQYF. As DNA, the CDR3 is TGTGCCAGCAGTCGAGCTAGCGGGTACACAGATACGCAGTATTTT.

CDR3 nucleotides: TGTGCCAGCAGTGGAAACAGGGTTGGCTACACCTTC. Its protein product is CASSGNRVGYTF. The chain has TRBV6-1 and TRBJ1-2; D possibly corresponds to TRBD1 (6 bases). Trimming left V 4 bases short and J 7 bases short, with 10 bases between. The CDR3 contains 12 residues. Germline V gene sequence: CDR1 MNHNS, CDR2 SASEGT.

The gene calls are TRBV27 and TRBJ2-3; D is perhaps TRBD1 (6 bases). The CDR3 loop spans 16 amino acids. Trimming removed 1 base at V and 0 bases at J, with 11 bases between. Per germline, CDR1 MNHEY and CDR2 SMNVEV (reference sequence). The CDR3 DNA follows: TGTGCCAGCAGTTTATTGGCAGGGGAGAGCACAGATACGCAGTATTTT. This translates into CASSLLAGESTDTQYF.

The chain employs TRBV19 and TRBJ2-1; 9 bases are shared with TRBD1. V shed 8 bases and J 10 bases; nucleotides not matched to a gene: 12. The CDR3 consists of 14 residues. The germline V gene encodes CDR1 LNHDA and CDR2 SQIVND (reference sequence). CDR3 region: CASAGTGREDEQFF. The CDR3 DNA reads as TGTGCCAGTGCAGGGACAGGGCGAGAAGACGAGCAGTTCTTC.

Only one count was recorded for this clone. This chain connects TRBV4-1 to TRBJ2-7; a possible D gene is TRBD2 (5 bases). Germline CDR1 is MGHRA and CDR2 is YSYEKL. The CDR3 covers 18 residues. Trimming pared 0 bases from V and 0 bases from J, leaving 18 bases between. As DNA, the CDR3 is TGCGCCAGCAGCCAAGAAGGAGCCGGACGGGGATACTCCTACGAGCAGTACTTC. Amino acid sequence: CASSQEGAGRGYSYEQYF.

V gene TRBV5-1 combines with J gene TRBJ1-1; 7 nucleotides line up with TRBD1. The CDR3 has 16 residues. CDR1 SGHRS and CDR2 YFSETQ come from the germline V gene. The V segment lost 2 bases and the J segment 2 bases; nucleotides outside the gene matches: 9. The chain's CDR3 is CASSLLGQSRNTEAFF. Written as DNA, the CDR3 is TGCGCCAGCAGCTTATTGGGACAGTCGCGAAACACTGAAGCTTTCTTT.

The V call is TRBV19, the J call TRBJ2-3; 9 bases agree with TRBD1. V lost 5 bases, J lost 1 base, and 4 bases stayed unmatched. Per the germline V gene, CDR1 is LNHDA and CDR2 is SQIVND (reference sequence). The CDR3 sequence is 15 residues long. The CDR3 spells CASSHRGLRTDTQYF. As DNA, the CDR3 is TGTGCCAGTAGTCACAGGGGGCTCCGCACAGATACGCAGTATTTT.

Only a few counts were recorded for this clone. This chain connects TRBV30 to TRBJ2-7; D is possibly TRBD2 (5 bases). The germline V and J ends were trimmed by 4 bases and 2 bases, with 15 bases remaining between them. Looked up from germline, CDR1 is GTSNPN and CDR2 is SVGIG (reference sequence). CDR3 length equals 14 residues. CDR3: CAWTRPGSPYEQYF. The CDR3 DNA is TGTGCCTGGACCCGTCCGGGGTCTCCCTACGAGCAGTACTTC. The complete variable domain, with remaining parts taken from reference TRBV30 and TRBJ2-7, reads SQTIHQWPATLVQPVGSPLSLECTVEGTSNPNLYWYRQAAGRGLQLLFYSVGIGQISSEVPQNLSASRPQDRQFILSSKKLLLSDSGFYLCAWTRPGSPYEQYFGPGTRLTVT.

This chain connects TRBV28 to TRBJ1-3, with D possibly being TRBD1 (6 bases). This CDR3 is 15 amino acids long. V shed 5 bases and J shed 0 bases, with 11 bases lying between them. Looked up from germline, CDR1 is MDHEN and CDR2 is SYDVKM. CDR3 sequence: CASSHRAYSGNTIYF. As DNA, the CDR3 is TGTGCCAGCAGTCACAGGGCATACTCTGGAAACACCATATATTTT.

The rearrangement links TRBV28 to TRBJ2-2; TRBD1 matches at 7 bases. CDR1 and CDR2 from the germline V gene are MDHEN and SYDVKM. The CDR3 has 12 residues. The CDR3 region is CTVTGRTGELFF. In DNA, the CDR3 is TGTACAGTGACAGGGCGCACCGGGGAGCTGTTTTTT.

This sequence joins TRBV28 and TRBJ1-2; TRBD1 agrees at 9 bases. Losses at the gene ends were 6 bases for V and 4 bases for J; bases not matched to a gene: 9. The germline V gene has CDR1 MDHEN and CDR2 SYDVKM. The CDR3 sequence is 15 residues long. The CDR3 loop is CASSSSGTGSYGYTF. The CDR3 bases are TGTGCCAGCAGCTCGTCCGGGACAGGGTCCTATGGCTACACCTTC.

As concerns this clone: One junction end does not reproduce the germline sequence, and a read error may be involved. As DNA, the CDR3 is TGTGCCAGCAGGTTGGGCGACGGGTCTAACTATGGCTACACCTTC. Translating it yields CASRLGDGSNYGYTF. This chain connects TRBV5-6 to TRBJ1-2; D not resolved. The CDR3 runs 15 residues. The germline gives CDR1 SGHDT, CDR2 YYEEEE.

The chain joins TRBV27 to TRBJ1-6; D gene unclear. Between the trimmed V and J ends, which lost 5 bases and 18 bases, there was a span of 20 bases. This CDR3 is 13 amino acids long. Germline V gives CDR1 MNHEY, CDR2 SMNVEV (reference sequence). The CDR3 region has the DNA TGTGCCAGCAGTCCCACGGCGGGGTGGGCCCCCCACTTT. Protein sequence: CASSPTAGWAPHF.

CDR3 in amino acids: CGGVAGDYEQYF. The CDR3 region has the DNA TGTGGTGGGGTAGCGGGGGACTACGAGCAGTACTTC. V gene TRBV9 combines with J gene TRBJ2-7; TRBD2 aligns across 9 bases. Germline V gives CDR1 SGDLS, CDR2 YYNGEE. The CDR3 consists of 12 residues.